This T cell receptor beta chain came from a study of blood T cell repertoires in COVID-19. Clones were read by immunoSEQ multiplex PCR, and TCRdb kept only the in-frame ones, dropping some. Of some 230,000 clones in the sample, approximately 90% were seen once. This clonotype originated in a woman aged 18 to 35 in a cohort exposed to, infected with or recovered from COVID-19 (not recorded which). Sequencing used PBMCs or T cells enriched from blood (not recorded which).

Here the CDR3 reads CAWSTSGRTDTQYF. The CDR3 region has the DNA TGTGCCTGGAGCACTAGCGGGAGAACGGATACGCAGTATTTT. The chain joins TRBV30 to TRBJ2-3; TRBD2 matches at 11 bases. The CDR3 has 14 residues. The V gene end was trimmed by 3 bases and the J gene end by 6 bases; junction bases not matched to a gene: 5. The germline V gene has CDR1 GTSNPN and CDR2 SVGIG (reference sequence).